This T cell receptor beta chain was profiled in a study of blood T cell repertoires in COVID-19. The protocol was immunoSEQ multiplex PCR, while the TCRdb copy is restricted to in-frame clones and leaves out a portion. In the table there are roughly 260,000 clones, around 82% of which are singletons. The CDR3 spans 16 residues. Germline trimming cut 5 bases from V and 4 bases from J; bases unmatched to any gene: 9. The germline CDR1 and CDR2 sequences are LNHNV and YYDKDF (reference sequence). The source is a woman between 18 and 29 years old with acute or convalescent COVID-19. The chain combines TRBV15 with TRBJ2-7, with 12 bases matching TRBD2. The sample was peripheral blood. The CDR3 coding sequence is TGTGCCACCAGCGGTTGGACTAGCGGGAAGACTTACGAGCAGTACTTC. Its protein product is CATSGWTSGKTYEQYF.